This T cell receptor (beta chain) came from a study of T cell repertoires in cytomegalovirus infection. On the study more broadly: Well-studied HLA-B-restricted epitopes and recently identified HLA-C-restricted epitopes of CMV were both used in the study. Carrying CMV and the relevant HLA type showed in public TCR beta signatures.

General study findings and limits: Carriers of CMV plus the relevant HLA were identified by cumulative public TCR beta family frequency. The ex vivo response was dominated by HLA-C-restricted CMV-specific TCR beta clonotypes.

This clonotype has only a few counts. Its antigen is as yet unknown. Deletions cut 0 bases from V and 6 bases from J, with 19 bases between. This CDR3 has 16 amino acids. Per germline, CDR1 SGDLS and CDR2 YYNGEE. A single record per CDR3 protein comes from TCRdb applying MiXCR to the reads. Of about 920,000 distinct CDR3 sequences detected, less than 40% appear once; the ten largest clones hold around 15%. This sequence joins TRBV9 and TRBJ2-7; D gene uncertain. The material sequenced was cultured CD8+ T cells from PBMCs, taken from culture after CMV antigen stimulation. This TCR derives from a human donor in good health (CMV status not recorded). Some clones in this sample may be carry-over from other donors' samples. The CDR3 DNA follows: TGTGCCAGCAGCGTAGACGAACTCGATAATAGTAGCGAGCAGTACTTC. Encoded protein: CASSVDELDNSSEQYF. Filled out from reference TRBV9 and TRBJ2-7, the complete variable domain reads DSGVTQTPKHLITATGQRVTLRCSPRSGDLSVYWYQQSLDQGLQFLIQYYNGEERAKGNILERFSAQQFPDLHSELNLSSLELGDSALYFCASSVDELDNSSEQYFGPGTRLTVT.